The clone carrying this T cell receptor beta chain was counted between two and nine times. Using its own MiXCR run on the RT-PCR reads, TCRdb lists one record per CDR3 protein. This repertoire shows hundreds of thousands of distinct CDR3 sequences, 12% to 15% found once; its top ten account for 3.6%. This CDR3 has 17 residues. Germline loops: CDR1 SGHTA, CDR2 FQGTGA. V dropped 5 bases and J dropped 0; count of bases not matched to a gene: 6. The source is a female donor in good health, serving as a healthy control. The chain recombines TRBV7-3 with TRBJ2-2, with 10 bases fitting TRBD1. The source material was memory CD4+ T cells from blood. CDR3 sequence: CASSGGQGTANTGELFF. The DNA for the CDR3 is TGTGCCAGCAGCGGGGGACAGGGGACAGCGAACACCGGGGAGCTGTTTTTT.